This T cell receptor beta chain was identified in a study of vaccination and CD4 T cells after COVID-19. This clonotype was found a few times. Its antigen is unidentified. The Oncomine TCR Beta short-read assay generated sequence data from the DNA of cultured CD4+ T cells. Scientists extracted genomic DNA from CD4+ T cells grown in culture. Each CDR3 protein is one row after TCRdb ran MiXCR on the PCR reads. The table shows 15,000 or so distinct CDR3 sequences, with less than 50% occurring only once. V shed 3 bases and J shed 4 bases, with 15 bases lying between them. Germline CDR1 MDHEN, CDR2 SYDVKM. CDR3 length: 15 residues. This sample's treatment: roughly 10-day PBMC culture with coronavirus spike peptide pools or control peptides (ViraFEST assay). In the ViraFEST assay, peptide-pool expansion preceded TCR sequencing of expanded clonotypes. Negative selection purified CD4+ T cells after about nine days of culture.

This rearrangement joins TRBV28 to TRBJ2-5, with D perhaps TRBD2 (7 bases). Sequenced: CD4+ T cells from blood, cultured in vitro. The TCR was taken from a human donor who had recovered from COVID-19. CDR3 sequence reads: CASSFGGRGGETQYF. The CDR3 DNA is TGTGCCAGCAGTTTTGGCGGGAGAGGGGGAGAGACCCAGTACTTC.